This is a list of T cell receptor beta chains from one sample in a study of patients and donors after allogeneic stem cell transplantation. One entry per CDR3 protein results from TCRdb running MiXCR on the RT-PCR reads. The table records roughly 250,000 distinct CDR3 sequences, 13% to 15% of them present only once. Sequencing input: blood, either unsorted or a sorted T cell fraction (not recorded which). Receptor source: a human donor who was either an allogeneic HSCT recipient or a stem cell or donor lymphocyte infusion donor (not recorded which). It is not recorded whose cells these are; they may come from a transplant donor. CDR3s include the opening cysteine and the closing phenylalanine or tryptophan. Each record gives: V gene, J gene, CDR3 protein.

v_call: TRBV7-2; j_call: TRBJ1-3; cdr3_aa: CASSALITSGNTIYF
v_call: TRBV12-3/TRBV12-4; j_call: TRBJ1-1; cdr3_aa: CASSRRRGRTEAFF
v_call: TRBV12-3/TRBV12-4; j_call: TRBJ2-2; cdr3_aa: CASQGPINTGELFF
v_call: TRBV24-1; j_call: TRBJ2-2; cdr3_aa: CATGASGGTGELFF
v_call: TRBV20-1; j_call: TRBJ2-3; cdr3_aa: CSARDPGADTQYF
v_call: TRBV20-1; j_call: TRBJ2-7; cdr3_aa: CSASPSTGNSYEQYF
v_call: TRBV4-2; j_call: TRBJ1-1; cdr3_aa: CASSQDAATPEAFF
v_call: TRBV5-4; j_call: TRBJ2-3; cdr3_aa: CASSLVFALGTDTDTQYF
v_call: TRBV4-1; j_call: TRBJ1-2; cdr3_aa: CASSQGRGKLYGYTF
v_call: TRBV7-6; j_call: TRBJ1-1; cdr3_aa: CASSLGQGGSNTEAFF
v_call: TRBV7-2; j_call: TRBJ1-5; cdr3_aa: CASSSRVTQPQHF
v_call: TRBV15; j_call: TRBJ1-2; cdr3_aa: CATSRGRNNYGYTF
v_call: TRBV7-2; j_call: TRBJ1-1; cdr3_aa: CASSLRTGLTEAFF
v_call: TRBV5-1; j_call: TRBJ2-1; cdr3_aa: CASTLNPDTTSTQPYNEQFF
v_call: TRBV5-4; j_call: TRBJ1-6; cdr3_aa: CASSSGQALDSPLHF
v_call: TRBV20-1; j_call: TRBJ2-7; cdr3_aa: CSAYTSGGLTYEQYF
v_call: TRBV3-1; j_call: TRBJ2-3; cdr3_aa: CASSPTTSGVTDTQYF
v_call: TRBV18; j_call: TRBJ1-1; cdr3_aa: CASSPNSRVAAFF
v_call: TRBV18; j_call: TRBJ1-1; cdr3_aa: CASSPLRDRDKAEAFF
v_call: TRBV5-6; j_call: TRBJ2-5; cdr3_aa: CASSLEGGSGMTETQYF
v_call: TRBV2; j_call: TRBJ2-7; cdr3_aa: CASSEADEQYF
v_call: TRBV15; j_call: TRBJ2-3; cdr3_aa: CATSTGTSGTTDTQYF
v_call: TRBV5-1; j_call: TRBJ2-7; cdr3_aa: CASSLSLGTAPYEQYF
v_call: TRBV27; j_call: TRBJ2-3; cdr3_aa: CASSLSAPTVGDTQYF
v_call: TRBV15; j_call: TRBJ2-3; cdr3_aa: CATSRDTRVPLDTQYF
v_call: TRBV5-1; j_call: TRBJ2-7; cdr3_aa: CASSLEGQPDLYEQYF
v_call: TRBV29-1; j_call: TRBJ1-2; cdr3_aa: CSVIDGDYGYTF
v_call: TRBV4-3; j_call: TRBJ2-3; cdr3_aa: CASSQNLAVPTDTQYF
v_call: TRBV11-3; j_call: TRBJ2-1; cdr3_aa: CASSLAGTGSYNEQFF
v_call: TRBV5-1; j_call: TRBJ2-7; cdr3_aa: CASSPDSLSSYEQYF
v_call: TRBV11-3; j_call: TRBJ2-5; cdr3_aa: CASSLGTDRQETQYF
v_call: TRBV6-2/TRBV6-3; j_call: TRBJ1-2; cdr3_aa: CASSSERNYGYTF
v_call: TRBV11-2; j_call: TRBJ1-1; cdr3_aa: CASRTARAEAFF
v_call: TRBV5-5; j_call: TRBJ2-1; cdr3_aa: CASSLGSTWSSYNEQFF
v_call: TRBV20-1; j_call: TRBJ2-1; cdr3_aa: CSASFGGRRLGNEQFF
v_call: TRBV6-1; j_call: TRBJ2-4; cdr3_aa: CASSQRGGNIQYF
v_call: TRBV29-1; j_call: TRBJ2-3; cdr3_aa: CSVNPQGVDTQYF
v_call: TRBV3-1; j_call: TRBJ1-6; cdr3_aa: CASSQQPNNSPLHF
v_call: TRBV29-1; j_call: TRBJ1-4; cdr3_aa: CSVEGGYGAPNEKLFF
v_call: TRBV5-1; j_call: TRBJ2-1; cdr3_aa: CASSAGLAGRYNEQFF
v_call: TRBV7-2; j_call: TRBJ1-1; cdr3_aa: CASSPPQPGRNTEAFF
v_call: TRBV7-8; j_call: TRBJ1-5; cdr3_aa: CASSELGVSNQPQHF
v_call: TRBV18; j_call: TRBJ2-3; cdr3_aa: CASSPASGGRYTDTQYF
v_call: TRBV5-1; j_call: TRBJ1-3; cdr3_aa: CASSLLAGAGNTIYF
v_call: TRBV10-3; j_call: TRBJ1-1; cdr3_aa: CAISEAVGITEAFF
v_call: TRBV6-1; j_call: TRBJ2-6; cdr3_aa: CASNEEQGSGANVLTF
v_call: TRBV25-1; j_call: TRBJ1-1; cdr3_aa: CASVHNTEAFF
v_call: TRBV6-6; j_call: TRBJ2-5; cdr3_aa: CASRRGMAETQYF
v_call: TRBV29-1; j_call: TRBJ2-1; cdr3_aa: CSVDGPGAANEQFF
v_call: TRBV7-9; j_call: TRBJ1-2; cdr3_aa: CASSPDNYYGYTF